The present entry profiles one T cell receptor (beta chain) with its context. This sample was included in a study of blood T cell repertoires in COVID-19. Study background: COVID-19 samples from acute and convalescent phases originated in the United States, Italy and Spain.

The CDR3 is made up of 17 amino acids. Germline trimming cut 3 bases from V and 8 bases from J; bases unmatched to any gene: 14. CDR1 and CDR2 from the germline V gene are SGDLS and YYNGEE. Per the authors' pipeline: Reference gene primer amplification gave estimated nucleated cell counts. Some clones are missing from TCRdb's copy, which holds only in-frame ones; the method was immunoSEQ multiplex PCR. For V, J and clone size, that table is used; D and trimming come from the DNA. The sample lists just under 90,000 clones; around nine tenths were seen once. V gene TRBV9 combines with J gene TRBJ2-1, with 10 bases identical to TRBD2. This TCR was recovered from a man between 60 and 75 years old with acute or convalescent COVID-19. Sample: peripheral blood. The CDR3 loop reads CASSAPGSGRVFDEQFF. The CDR3, as DNA: TGTGCCAGCAGCGCACCCGGGAGCGGGAGGGTTTTTGATGAGCAGTTCTTC.